This TCR beta chain was found in a study of blood T cells in healthy people across ages. Study-level findings and limits: No conclusive comparison of naive versus antigen-experienced cells was possible with unsorted PBMCs.

CDR3 length: 16 residues. V dropped 0 bases and J dropped 4; count of bases not matched to a gene: 5. The germline V gene encodes CDR1 SGHRS and CDR2 YFSETQ. A word on this clonotype: The antigen is unknown.

With a J-beta primer mix and a sample-barcoded 5' primer, a second PCR ran about 6 to 11 cycles. TCRdb independently ran MiXCR on the 5' RACE reads; one entry per CDR3 protein. The table records approximately 800,000 distinct CDR3 sequences, 60% to 80% of them present only once. This rearrangement joins TRBV5-1 to TRBJ2-1; the match to TRBD2 covers 9 bases. The specimen was blood. The source of this sequence is a man aged 25 to 40 in good health. As DNA, the CDR3 is TGCGCCAGCAGCTTGGAAGCGGGGGGCCAATACAATGAGCAGTTCTTC. It codes for CASSLEAGGQYNEQFF. Drawing the rest from reference TRBV5-1 and TRBJ2-1, the complete variable domain is KAGVTQTPRYLIKTRGQQVTLSCSPISGHRSVSWYQQTPGQGLQFLFEYFSETQRNKGNFPGRFSGRQFSNSRSEMNVSTLELGDSALYLCASSLEAGGQYNEQFFGPGTRLTVL.